The next 27 T cell receptor beta chains were all read from a single sample in a study of post-analysis software for immune sequencing data (dated by TCRdb to 2014 to 2015). Receptors were amplified or captured by PCR. The instrument was an Illumina HiSeq 2500. To reduce PCR and sequencing biases, unique molecular identifiers were incorporated into the TCR beta cDNA libraries. The raw public reads went through TCRdb reprocessing: fastp at Q25, MiXCR clone calling, in-frame beta chains kept. CDR3 protein duplicates are merged, each entry listing the most common genes and DNA. The sample table shows 700,000 to 800,000 distinct CDR3 sequences, and just under 30% are seen once. In total, the top ten clones hold around 0.56% of the sample. No cognate antigen is known for these TCRs. On the study overall, not on this receptor specifically: Significantly higher frequencies in patients than in controls were found for roughly 5 TRBV segments, including TRBV5-6, TRBV5-1 and TRBV20-1.

The sequencing sample was made of blood. The source of these receptors is a girl aged 10 to 17 with multiple sclerosis.

This clonotype showed up just a few times. This chain joins TRBV20-1 and TRBJ1-2; 7 nucleotides line up with TRBD1. Looked up from germline, CDR1 is DFQATT and CDR2 is SNEGSKA (reference sequence). CDR3 length: 14 amino acids. The V gene end was trimmed by 0 bases and the J gene end by 6 bases; junction bases not matched to a gene: 7. The CDR3 DNA reads TGCAGTGCTAGAGATCGGAACAGGGGTGATGGCTACACCTTC. Translated, it gives CSARDRNRGDGYTF.

This clonotype was counted only a few times. The CDR3 nucleotides are TGTGCCAGCACCTCTGGAAGTTTAAATCAGCCCCAGCATTTT. Translated, it gives CASTSGSLNQPQHF. This chain joins TRBV19 and TRBJ1-5, with D unclear. CDR3 length equals 14 residues. Germline V CDR1 and CDR2: LNHDA, SQIVND (reference sequence). V lost 9 bases, J lost 4 bases, and 16 bases lay in between.

The rearrangement joins TRBV20-1 to TRBJ2-1; 10 bases fit TRBD2. The CDR3 totals 15 residues. Per germline, CDR1 DFQATT and CDR2 SNEGSKA (reference sequence). V shed 0 bases and J 8 bases; nucleotides not matched to a gene: 7. In nucleotides, the CDR3 is TGCAGTGCTAGAGAGACTAGCGGGTATAACGATGAGCAGTTCTTC. This gives the protein CSARETSGYNDEQFF.

The chain recombines TRBV4-1 with TRBJ1-4; TRBD1 aligns across 7 bases. The V segment lost 3 bases and the J segment 5 bases; nucleotides outside the gene matches: 9. The CDR3 has 16 residues. CDR1 is MGHRA, CDR2 YSYEKL, per germline. The CDR3 DNA sequence: TGCGCCAGCAGCCACGAAGAGGGGGCCACCAATGAAAAACTGTTTTTT. This codes for CASSHEEGATNEKLFF.

At least ten counts were recorded for this clonotype. The chain carries TRBV6-5 and TRBJ2-3; no firm D call. The V gene's germline CDR1 is MNHEY and CDR2 SVGAGI. The CDR3 extends over 14 amino acids. V was trimmed by 0 bases and J by 4 bases, leaving 8 bases between them. This chain's CDR3 is CASSYSHRSDTQYF. The CDR3 bases are TGTGCCAGCAGTTACTCCCACAGATCAGATACGCAGTATTTT.

V is TRBV14 and J is TRBJ1-1; weak D call: TRBD1 (6 bases). With 4 bases removed from V and 3 bases from J, the gap between germline ends came to 15 bases. CDR3 length equals 15 residues. In germline, CDR1 is SGHDN, CDR2 FVKESK. CDR3 nucleotides: TGTGCCAGCAGCCCCAAATTTACAGGGTACACTGAAGCTTTCTTT. It codes for CASSPKFTGYTEAFF.

V and J are TRBV20-1 and TRBJ1-5; TRBD1 matches at 10 bases. This CDR3 has 18 amino acids. Looked up from germline, CDR1 is DFQATT and CDR2 is SNEGSKA (reference sequence). The junction had 17 bases not matched to a gene; V was cut back by 2 bases and J by 7 bases. CDR3 in amino acids: CSARRRGGTGAYRQPQHF. CDR3 bases: TGCAGTGCTAGACGCAGAGGGGGGACAGGGGCTTATCGCCAGCCCCAGCATTTT.

The chain recombines TRBV14 with TRBJ2-3; TRBD1 aligns across 8 bases. V was clipped by 6 bases and J by 5 bases; unmatched bases: 19. CDR1 and CDR2 (germline): SGHDN, FVKESK. The CDR3 runs to 18 residues. The CDR3 protein is CASSDGQGQEFLGDTQYF. The CDR3 DNA sequence: TGTGCCAGCAGTGACGGACAGGGACAAGAATTTTTGGGAGATACGCAGTATTTT. Drawing the rest from reference TRBV14 and TRBJ2-3, the complete variable domain is EAGVTQFPSHSVIEKGQTVTLRCDPISGHDNLYWYRRVMGKEIKFLLHFVKESKQDESGMPNNRFLAERTGGTYSTLKVQPAELEDSGVYFCASSDGQGQEFLGDTQYFGPGTRLTVL.

In its sample, this clonotype was seen a few times. This rearrangement joins TRBV5-6 to TRBJ2-5, with a weak D call TRBD1 (5 bases). The CDR3 extends over 13 amino acids. Between the trimmed V and J ends, which lost 5 bases and 5 bases, there was a span of 13 bases. Germline V gene sequence: CDR1 SGHDT, CDR2 YYEEEE. The CDR3 bases are TGTGCCAGCAGGACAGCCCCGTGGGAGACCCAGTACTTC. It is translated as CASRTAPWETQYF. Full variable domain (missing parts from reference TRBV5-6 and TRBJ2-5): DAGVTQSPTHLIKTRGQQVTLRCSPKSGHDTVSWYQQALGQGPQFIFQYYEEEERQRGNFPDRFSGHQFPNYSSELNVNALLLGDSALYLCASRTAPWETQYFGPGTRLLVL.

The chain is built from TRBV20-1 and TRBJ2-1; 10 bases line up with TRBD2. J lost 3 bases, V lost 7 bases, and 3 bases had no gene match. There are 13 residues in the CDR3. Germline V lookup: CDR1 DFQATT, CDR2 SNEGSKA (reference sequence). This CDR3 is CSGSSGGYNEQFF. The CDR3 nucleotides are TGCAGTGGATCTAGCGGGGGCTACAATGAGCAGTTCTTC.

This sequence joins TRBV20-1 and TRBJ1-2, with TRBD1 as a possible D gene (6 bases). Per germline, CDR1 DFQATT and CDR2 SNEGSKA (reference sequence). Trimming removed 2 bases from V and 3 bases from J, with 10 bases in between. The CDR3 is made up of 13 amino acids. Written as DNA, the CDR3 is TGCAGTGCTAGACCAAGACAGGACTATGGCTACACCTTC. Protein: CSARPRQDYGYTF.

This clonotype came up a few times. The chain joins TRBV11-2 to TRBJ2-5; 7 nucleotides line up with TRBD2. The DNA end favors TRBJ2-7, so the J call may be wrong. Germline V gives CDR1 SGHAT, CDR2 FQNNGV. This CDR3 region has 16 residues. The CDR3 coding sequence is TGTGCCAGCAGCTCCGCGCGGGCGGGAGTGTCGCGCGAGCAGTACTTC. Translating it yields CASSSARAGVSREQYF.

This clonotype occurred a few times. In DNA form, the CDR3 reads TGTGCCAGCATCCTGGGGCAGGGGTCGTATACGCAGTATTTT. This translates into CASILGQGSYTQYF. J is TRBJ2-3 and V is TRBV28, with a tentative D call TRBD1 (6 bases). The CDR3 contains 14 residues. Germline loops: CDR1 MDHEN, CDR2 SYDVKM. V was shortened by 7 bases and J by 7 bases, with 18 bases between the two germline ends.

This chain connects TRBV4-2 to TRBJ1-2, with 8 bases aligning to TRBD1. V lost 2 bases to trimming and J lost 4 bases; unmatched junction nucleotides: 6. The CDR3 loop spans 15 amino acids. Germline V gene sequence: CDR1 LGHNA, CDR2 YNFKEQ. CDR3 nucleotide sequence: TGTGCCAGCAGCCAACCCGGGACAGGAGTCTATGGCTACACCTTC. It encodes CASSQPGTGVYGYTF.

The chain employs TRBV6-2 or TRBV6-3 and TRBJ2-7; D may be TRBD2 (6 bases). This CDR3 spans 15 amino acids. Germline V lookup: CDR1 MNHEY, CDR2 SVGEGT. Deletions cut 0 bases from V and 0 bases from J, with 9 bases between. In DNA form, the CDR3 reads TGTGCCAGCAGTTACTCGTTGGGGGGCTCCTACGAGCAGTACTTC. This encodes CASSYSLGGSYEQYF.

The chain links TRBV25-1 to TRBJ2-7, with 10 bases aligning to TRBD2. The trim removed 2 bases at V and 2 bases at J, leaving 3 bases unmatched. Per germline, CDR1 MGHDK and CDR2 SYGVNS. This CDR3 is 15 amino acids long. CDR3: CASSETSGDPYEQYF. The CDR3 bases are TGTGCCAGCAGTGAAACTAGCGGGGACCCCTACGAGCAGTACTTC.

This clonotype was seen at least ten times. The genes are TRBV7-2 and TRBJ2-7; 7 bases match TRBD2. After removal of 6 bases from V and 5 bases from J, the junction contained 10 bases not matched to a gene. CDR3 length: 14 residues. Germline CDR1 and CDR2: SGHTA and FQGNSA. DNA for the CDR3: TGTGCCAGCAGGCTCTCGGGAGCGGGAAACGAGCAGTACTTC. Amino acids: CASRLSGAGNEQYF.

This clonotype turned up a few times. The chain carries TRBV5-6 and TRBJ2-5, with TRBD2 identical over 13 bases. Germline V CDR1 and CDR2: SGHDT, YYEEEE. The V segment lost 3 bases and the J segment 5 bases; nucleotides outside the gene matches: 13. This CDR3 is built from 18 residues. Here the CDR3 DNA reads TGTGCCAGCAGCTGGACCCCGGGACTAGCGGGATTGTGGGAGACCCAGTACTTC. This sequence encodes CASSWTPGLAGLWETQYF.

This chain joins TRBV20-1 and TRBJ2-5, with a possible D match to TRBD2 (5 bases). The CDR3 spans 13 residues. The V end was cut by 6 bases, the J end by 5 bases, with 16 bases between. Germline CDR1 DFQATT, CDR2 SNEGSKA (reference sequence). The CDR3 is CSASGWGVETQYF. The CDR3 DNA is TGCAGTGCCAGCGGTTGGGGTGTGGAGACCCAGTACTTC.

This clonotype was seen a handful of times. The rearrangement uses TRBV7-9 and TRBJ1-2; D perhaps matches TRBD1 (6 bases). Germline V gives CDR1 SEHNR, CDR2 FQNEAQ (reference sequence). This CDR3 region has 19 residues. V gave up 4 bases and J gave up 1 base, with 25 bases separating them. CDR3 in DNA: TGTGCCAGCAGCTCCCCAGCAAGGACAGTCATCTTAAATAACTATGGCTACACCTTC. Translated, it gives CASSSPARTVILNNYGYTF.

This clonotype has at least ten counts. This sequence joins TRBV27 and TRBJ1-5; D gene ambiguous. The length of the CDR3 is 12 residues. Germline V gives CDR1 MNHEY, CDR2 SMNVEV (reference sequence). Trimming removed 5 bases at V and 6 bases at J, with 8 bases between. The CDR3 region is CASSPPGQPQHF. As DNA, the CDR3 is TGTGCCAGCAGTCCGCCGGGTCAGCCCCAGCATTTT.

This clonotype was seen a few times. This chain connects TRBV15 to TRBJ2-4; D gene ambiguous. V lost 5 bases and J 8 bases, leaving 19 bases between the germline ends. Germline V lookup: CDR1 LNHNV, CDR2 YYDKDF (reference sequence). This CDR3 contains 15 residues. The DNA for the CDR3 is TGTGCCACCAGCCTGGGGTCGGGTGCTTTTGACATTCAGTACTTC. This sequence encodes CATSLGSGAFDIQYF.

This clonotype was seen only a few times. The chain carries TRBV18 and TRBJ2-1; tentatively, D is TRBD2 (5 bases). The ends were cut back, 6 bases at V and 8 bases at J, with 14 bases in the middle. Germline V CDR1 and CDR2: KGHSH, LQKENI. The CDR3 length is 13 residues. CDR3 coding DNA: TGTGCCAGCTCGCCGCGGACTTGGGATGAGCAGTTCTTC. Translation: CASSPRTWDEQFF. Using reference TRBV18 and TRBJ2-1 for the parts outside the CDR3, the full variable domain is NAGVMQNPRHLVRRRGQEARLRCSPMKGHSHVYWYRQLPEEGLKFMVYLQKENIIDESGMPKERFSAEFPKEGPSILRIQQVVRGDSAAYFCASSPRTWDEQFFGPGTRLTVL.

The sample holds many counts of this clonotype. This chain connects TRBV10-3 to TRBJ2-7; D not resolved. Germline CDR1 is ENHRY and CDR2 is SYGVKD. V lost 4 bases to trimming and J lost 3 bases, with 4 bases between them. The CDR3 has 11 amino acids. The CDR3 DNA is TGTGCCATCAGTGTGAACTACGAGCAGTACTTC. This encodes CAISVNYEQYF.

This clonotype showed up just a few times. The rearrangement joins TRBV6-2 or TRBV6-3 to TRBJ1-5; TRBD1 matches 8 bases. CDR1 and CDR2 (germline): MNHEY, SVGEGT. The V and J ends lost 5 bases and 4 bases, in that order; junction bases with no gene match: 4. The CDR3 runs to 14 residues. The CDR3 sequence is CASSRTGLNQPQHF. The DNA for the CDR3 is TGTGCCAGCAGTAGGACAGGGCTAAATCAGCCCCAGCATTTT.

V usage is TRBV12-3 or TRBV12-4 and J usage is TRBJ2-1; D is possibly TRBD1 (6 bases). The CDR3 loop spans 12 amino acids. V lost 9 bases, J lost 8 bases, and 14 bases lay in between. DNA for the CDR3: TGTGCCAGTCGACTTGGGGGCGATGAGCAGTTCTTC. It translates to CASRLGGDEQFF.

This clonotype was seen only a few times. CDR3 bases: TGTGCCAGCAGCCGCGGAATGCCGGGACAGGGTATCCGCGAGCAGTACTTC. Its translation: CASSRGMPGQGIREQYF. The J gene is TRBJ2-4, the V gene TRBV28; TRBD1 aligns across 9 bases. The last part of the DNA fits TRBJ2-7 better; the J call may be wrong. CDR3 length: 17 amino acids. Germline V gene lookup returns CDR1 MDHEN and CDR2 SYDVKM.